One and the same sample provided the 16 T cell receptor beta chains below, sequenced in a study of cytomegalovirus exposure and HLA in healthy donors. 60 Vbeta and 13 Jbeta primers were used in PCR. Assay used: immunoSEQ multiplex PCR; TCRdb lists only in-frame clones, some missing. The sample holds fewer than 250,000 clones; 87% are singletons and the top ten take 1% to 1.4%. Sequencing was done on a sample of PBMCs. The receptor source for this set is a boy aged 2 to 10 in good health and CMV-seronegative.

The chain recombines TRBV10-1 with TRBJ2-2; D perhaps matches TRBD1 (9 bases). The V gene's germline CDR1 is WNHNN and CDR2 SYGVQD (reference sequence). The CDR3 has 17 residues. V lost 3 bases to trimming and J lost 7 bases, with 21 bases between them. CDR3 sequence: CASSDRGGQGRIGELFF. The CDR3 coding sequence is TGCGCCAGCAGTGACCGGGGGGGACAGGGAAGAATCGGGGAGCTGTTTTTT.

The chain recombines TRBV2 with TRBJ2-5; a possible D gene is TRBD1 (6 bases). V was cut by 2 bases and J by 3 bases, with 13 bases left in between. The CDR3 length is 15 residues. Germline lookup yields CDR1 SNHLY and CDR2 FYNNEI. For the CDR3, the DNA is TGTGCCAGCAGTGAAACGATGGGGGCGAAAGAGACCCAGTACTTC. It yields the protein CASSETMGAKETQYF. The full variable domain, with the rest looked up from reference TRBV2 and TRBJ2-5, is EPEVTQTPSHQVTQMGQEVILRCVPISNHLYFYWYRQILGQKVEFLVSFYNNEISEKSEIFDDQFSVERPDGSNFTLKIRSTKLEDSAMYFCASSETMGAKETQYFGPGTRLLVL.

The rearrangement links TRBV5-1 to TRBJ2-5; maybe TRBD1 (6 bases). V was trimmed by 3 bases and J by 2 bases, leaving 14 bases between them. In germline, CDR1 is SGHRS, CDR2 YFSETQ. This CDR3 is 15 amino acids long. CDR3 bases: TGCGCCAGCAGCTCATTCCCACAGGGACAAGAGACCCAGTACTTC. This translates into CASSSFPQGQETQYF.

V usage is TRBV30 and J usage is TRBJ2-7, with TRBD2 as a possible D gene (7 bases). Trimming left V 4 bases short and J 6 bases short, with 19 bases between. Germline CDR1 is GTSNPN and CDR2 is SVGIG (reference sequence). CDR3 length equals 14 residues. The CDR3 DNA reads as TGTGCCTGGACCGGGGGGCCTCAGGCGGCCGAGCAGTACTTC. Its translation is CAWTGGPQAAEQYF.

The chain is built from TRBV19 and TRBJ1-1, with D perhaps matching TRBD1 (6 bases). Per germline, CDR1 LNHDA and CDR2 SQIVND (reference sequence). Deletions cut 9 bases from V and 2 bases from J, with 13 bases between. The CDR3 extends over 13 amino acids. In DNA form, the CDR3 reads TGTGCCAGCAGACGGGACATCAACACTGAAGCTTTCTTT. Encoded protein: CASRRDINTEAFF. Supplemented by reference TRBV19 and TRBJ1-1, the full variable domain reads DGGITQSPKYLFRKEGQNVTLSCEQNLNHDAMYWYRQDPGQGLRLIYYSQIVNDFQKGDIAEGYSVSREKKESFPLTVTSAQKNPTAFYLCASRRDINTEAFFGQGTRLTVV.

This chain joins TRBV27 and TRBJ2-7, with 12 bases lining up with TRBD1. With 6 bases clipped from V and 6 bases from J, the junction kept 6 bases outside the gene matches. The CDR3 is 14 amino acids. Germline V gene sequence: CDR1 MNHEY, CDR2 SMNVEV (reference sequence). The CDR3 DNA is TGTGCCAGCAGACCGGGACAGGGGGCAGCCGAGCAGTACTTC. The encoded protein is CASRPGQGAAEQYF.

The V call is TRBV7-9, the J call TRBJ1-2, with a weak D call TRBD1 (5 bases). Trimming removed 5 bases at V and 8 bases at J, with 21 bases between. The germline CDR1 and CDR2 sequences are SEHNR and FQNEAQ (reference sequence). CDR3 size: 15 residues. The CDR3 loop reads CASSGPNGGTGGYTF. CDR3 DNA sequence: TGTGCCAGCAGCGGACCAAATGGGGGGACCGGGGGCTACACCTTC.

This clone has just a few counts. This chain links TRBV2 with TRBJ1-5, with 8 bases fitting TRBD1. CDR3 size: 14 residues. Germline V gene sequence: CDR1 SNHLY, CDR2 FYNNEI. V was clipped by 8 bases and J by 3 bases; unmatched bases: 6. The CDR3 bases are TGTGCCAGCCTTTCGGACAGGGTCAATCAGCCCCAGCATTTT. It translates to CASLSDRVNQPQHF.

The CDR3 loop is CASSGQGASRSEAFF. The CDR3 DNA sequence: TGTGCCAGCAGCGGGCAGGGGGCTTCGCGGTCCGAAGCTTTCTTT. This rearrangement joins TRBV9 to TRBJ1-1; 8 bases match TRBD1. CDR3 length: 15 amino acids. The germline V gene has CDR1 SGDLS and CDR2 YYNGEE. Germline trimming cut 3 bases from V and 8 bases from J; bases unmatched to any gene: 12.

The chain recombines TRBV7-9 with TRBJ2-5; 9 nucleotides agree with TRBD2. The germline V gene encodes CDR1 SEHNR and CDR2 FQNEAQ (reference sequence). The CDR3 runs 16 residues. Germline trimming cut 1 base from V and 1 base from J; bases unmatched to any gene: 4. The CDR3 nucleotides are TGTGCCAGCAGCTTAGGGCCAGCGGGGGGCCAAGAGACCCAGTACTTC. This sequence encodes CASSLGPAGGQETQYF.

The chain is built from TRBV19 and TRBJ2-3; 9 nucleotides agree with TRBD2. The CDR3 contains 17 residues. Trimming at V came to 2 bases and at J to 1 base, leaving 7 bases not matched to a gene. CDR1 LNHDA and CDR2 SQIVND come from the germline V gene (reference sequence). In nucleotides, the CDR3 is TGTGCCAGTAGTATAATGGCTAGCGGGGTGCGCACAGATACGCAGTATTTT. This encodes CASSIMASGVRTDTQYF.

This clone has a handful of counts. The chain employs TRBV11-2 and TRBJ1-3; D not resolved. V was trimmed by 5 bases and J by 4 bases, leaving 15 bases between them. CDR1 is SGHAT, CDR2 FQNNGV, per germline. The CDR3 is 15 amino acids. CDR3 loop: CASSRTGNQGNTIYF. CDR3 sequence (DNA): TGTGCCAGCAGCCGGACCGGGAATCAAGGAAACACCATATATTTT.

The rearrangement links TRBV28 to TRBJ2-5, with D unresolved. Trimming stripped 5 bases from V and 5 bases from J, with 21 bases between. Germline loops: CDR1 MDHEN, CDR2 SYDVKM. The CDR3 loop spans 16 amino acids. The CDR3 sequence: CASSDFRILSSETQYF. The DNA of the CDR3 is TGTGCCAGCAGTGACTTTAGAATCTTATCGTCCGAGACCCAGTACTTC.

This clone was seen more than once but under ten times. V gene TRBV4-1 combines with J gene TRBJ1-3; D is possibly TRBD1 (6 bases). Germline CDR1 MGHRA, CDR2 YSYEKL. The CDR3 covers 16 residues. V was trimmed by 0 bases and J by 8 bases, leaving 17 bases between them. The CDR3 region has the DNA TGCGCCAGCAGCCAAGATCAAGGGGGGGCTTGGGACACCATATATTTT. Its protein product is CASSQDQGGAWDTIYF.

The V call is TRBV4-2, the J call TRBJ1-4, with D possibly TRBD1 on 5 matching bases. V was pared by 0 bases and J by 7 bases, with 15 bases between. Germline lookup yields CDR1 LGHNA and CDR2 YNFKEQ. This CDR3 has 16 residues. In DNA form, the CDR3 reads TGTGCCAGCAGCCAAGAAGGGGCAGGGCTGGCTGAAAAACTGTTTTTT. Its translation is CASSQEGAGLAEKLFF.

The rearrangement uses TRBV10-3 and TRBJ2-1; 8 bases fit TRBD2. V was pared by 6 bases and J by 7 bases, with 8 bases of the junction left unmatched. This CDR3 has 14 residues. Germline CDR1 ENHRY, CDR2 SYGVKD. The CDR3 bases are TGTGCCATCAGATCCGGGACTAGAGAAAATGAGCAGTTCTTC. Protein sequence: CAIRSGTRENEQFF.